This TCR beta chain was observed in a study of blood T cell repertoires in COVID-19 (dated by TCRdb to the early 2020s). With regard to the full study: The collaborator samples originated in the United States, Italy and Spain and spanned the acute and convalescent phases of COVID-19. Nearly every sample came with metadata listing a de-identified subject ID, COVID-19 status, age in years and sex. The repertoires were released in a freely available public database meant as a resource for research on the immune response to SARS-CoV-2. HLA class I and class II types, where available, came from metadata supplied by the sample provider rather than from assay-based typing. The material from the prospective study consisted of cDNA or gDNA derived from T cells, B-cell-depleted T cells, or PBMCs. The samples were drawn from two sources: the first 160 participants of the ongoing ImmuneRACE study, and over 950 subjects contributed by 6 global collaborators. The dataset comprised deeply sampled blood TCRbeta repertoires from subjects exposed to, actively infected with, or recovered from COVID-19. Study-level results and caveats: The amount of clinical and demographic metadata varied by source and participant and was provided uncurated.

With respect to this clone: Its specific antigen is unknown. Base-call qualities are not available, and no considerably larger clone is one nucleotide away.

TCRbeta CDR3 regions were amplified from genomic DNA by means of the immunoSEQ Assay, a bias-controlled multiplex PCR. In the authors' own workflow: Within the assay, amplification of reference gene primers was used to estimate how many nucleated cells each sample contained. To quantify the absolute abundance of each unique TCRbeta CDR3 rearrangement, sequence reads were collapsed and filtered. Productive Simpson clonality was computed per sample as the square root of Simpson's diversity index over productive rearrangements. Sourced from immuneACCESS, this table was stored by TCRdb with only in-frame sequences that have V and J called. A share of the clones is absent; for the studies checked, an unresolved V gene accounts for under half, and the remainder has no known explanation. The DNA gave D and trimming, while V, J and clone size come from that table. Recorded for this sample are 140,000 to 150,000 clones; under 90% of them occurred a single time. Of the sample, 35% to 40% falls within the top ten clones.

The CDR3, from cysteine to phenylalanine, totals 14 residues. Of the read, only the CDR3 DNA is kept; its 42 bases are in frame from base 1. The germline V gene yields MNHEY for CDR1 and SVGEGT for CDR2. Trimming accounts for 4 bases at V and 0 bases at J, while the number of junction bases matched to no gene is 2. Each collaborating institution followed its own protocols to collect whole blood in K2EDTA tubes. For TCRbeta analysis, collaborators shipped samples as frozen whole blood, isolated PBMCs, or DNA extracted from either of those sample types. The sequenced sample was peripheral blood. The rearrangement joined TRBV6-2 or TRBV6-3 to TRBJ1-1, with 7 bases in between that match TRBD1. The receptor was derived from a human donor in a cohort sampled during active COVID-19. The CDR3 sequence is CASSLQGLNTEAFF. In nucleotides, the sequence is TGTGCCAGCAGTTTACAGGGGTTGAACACTGAAGCTTTCTTT.